Below, 13 T cell receptor beta chains from the same sample are listed, as sequenced in a study of blood T cell repertoires in COVID-19. Assay: immunoSEQ multiplex PCR; the TCRdb copy retains only in-frame clones and omits some. This table has nearly 250,000 clones, about nine tenths appearing once. Input material: peripheral blood. The receptors were gathered from a woman aged 55-70 years who had recovered from COVID-19.

In this sample, this clone turned up once. This likely comes from a read error, as the CDR3 has no conserved phenylalanine or tryptophan at its end. It is unclear where the CDR3 begins or ends on the DNA, so no DNA is shown, and the CDR3 is as TCRdb lists it. J is TRBJ2-3 and V is TRBV5-6; TRBD2 reflects the table's D call only, with no check against the DNA. Inclusive of both ends, the CDR3 amounts to 12 amino acids. Germline loops: CDR1 SGHDT, CDR2 YYEEEE. The CDR3 protein is CASNPVGLPPHI.

The chain couples TRBV29-1 to TRBJ2-1; tentative D call: TRBD1 (6 bases). Germline V gives CDR1 SQVTM, CDR2 ANQGSEA. V was shortened by 6 bases and J by 2 bases, with 11 bases between the two germline ends. The CDR3 is 13 amino acids. The CDR3 coding sequence is TGCAGCGTAGGACAGCGTACCTACAATGAGCAGTTCTTC. It codes for CSVGQRTYNEQFF.

This clone was recorded only once. The chain recombines TRBV19 with TRBJ1-2; D ambiguous. The germline V and J ends were trimmed by 8 bases and 7 bases, with 8 bases remaining between them. Germline assignment: CDR1 LNHDA and CDR2 SQIVND (reference sequence). The CDR3 runs to 10 residues. Here the CDR3 DNA reads TGTGCCAGTCGTTCGGGTGGCTACACCTTC. This sequence encodes CASRSGGYTF.

The rearrangement links TRBV4-3 to TRBJ1-1; possibly TRBD1 for D (5 bases). V was pared by 0 bases and J by 6 bases, with 11 bases between. The CDR3 is made up of 14 amino acids. Looked up from germline, CDR1 is LGHNA and CDR2 is YSLEER. CDR3 residues: CASSQEPQGAEAFF. The DNA of the CDR3 is TGCGCCAGCAGCCAAGAGCCCCAGGGCGCTGAAGCTTTCTTT.

This chain joins TRBV27 and TRBJ1-1, with 11 bases aligning to TRBD1. Germline-derived CDR1 and CDR2 are MNHEY and SMNVEV (reference sequence). With V trimmed by 2 bases and J by 3 bases, 5 bases remained unmatched. This CDR3 contains 16 residues. The CDR3 loop reads CASSLRWTGGHTEAFF. CDR3 bases: TGTGCCAGCAGTTTAAGGTGGACAGGGGGCCACACTGAAGCTTTCTTT.

The chain joins TRBV11-2 to TRBJ2-7; 9 bases are a match to TRBD2. V gave up 5 bases and J gave up 4 bases; unmatched junction bases: 12. Germline-derived CDR1 and CDR2 are SGHAT and FQNNGV. The CDR3 has 16 residues. This CDR3 is CASSPLGAGGKYEQYF. The CDR3 nucleotides read TGTGCCAGCAGCCCCCTAGGGGCGGGGGGGAAGTACGAGCAGTACTTC.

The chain combines TRBV6-4 with TRBJ1-1; 8 positions agree with TRBD1. The germline CDR1 and CDR2 sequences are MRHNA and SNTAGT. V trimming: 6 bases; J trimming: 0 bases; junction bases outside the gene matches: 9. The CDR3 is 16 residues long. The chain's CDR3 is CASRPQGAEMNTEAFF. The DNA for the CDR3 is TGTGCCAGCAGACCCCAGGGGGCGGAAATGAACACTGAAGCTTTCTTT.

This chain links TRBV28 with TRBJ1-1; no clear D. CDR1 is MDHEN, CDR2 SYDVKM, per germline. With 6 bases removed from V and 12 bases from J, the gap between germline ends came to 17 bases. The CDR3 runs to 12 residues. This CDR3 is CASSPRLVSPFF. The CDR3 bases are TGTGCCAGCAGCCCCCGACTCGTGAGTCCTTTCTTT.

This rearrangement joins TRBV6-1 to TRBJ1-1, with D perhaps TRBD1 (5 bases). The CDR3 covers 16 residues. The germline gives CDR1 MNHNS, CDR2 SASEGT. V lost 4 bases, J lost 0 bases, and 15 bases lay in between. Here the CDR3 reads CASSGGMVRVNTEAFF. In DNA, the CDR3 is TGTGCCAGCAGTGGTGGCATGGTCAGGGTGAACACTGAAGCTTTCTTT.

The V call is TRBV5-1, the J call TRBJ1-6, with unresolved D. The CDR3 contains 15 residues. The germline CDR1 and CDR2 sequences are SGHRS and YFSETQ. V shed 0 bases and J shed 6 bases, with 10 bases lying between them. CDR3 sequence: CASSLDGLINSPLHF. In DNA, the CDR3 is TGCGCCAGCAGCTTGGATGGACTGATTAATTCACCCCTCCACTTT.

CDR3 residues: CASTWTGMSGELFF. The CDR3, as DNA: TGTGCCAGCACTTGGACAGGGATGAGCGGGGAGCTGTTTTTT. The chain recombines TRBV6-5 with TRBJ2-2; 8 bases fit TRBD1. The V gene's germline CDR1 is MNHEY and CDR2 SVGAGI. The CDR3 loop spans 14 amino acids. V shed 7 bases, J shed 7 bases, and the junction held 8 bases outside the gene matches.

The chain carries TRBV6-4 and TRBJ2-1, with TRBD1 matching over 7 bases. This CDR3 region has 16 residues. The trim removed 4 bases at V and 0 bases at J, leaving 6 bases unmatched. The germline V gene has CDR1 MRHNA and CDR2 SNTAGT. Here the CDR3 reads CASSVEQGYSYNEQFF. CDR3 coding DNA: TGTGCCAGCAGTGTCGAACAGGGGTACTCCTACAATGAGCAGTTCTTC.

The count of this clone is one. This chain connects TRBV7-2 to TRBJ2-1; the match to TRBD1 covers 9 bases. J was trimmed by 9 bases and V by 5 bases; bases with no gene match: 8. The CDR3 has 14 amino acids. Per germline, CDR1 SGHTA and CDR2 FQGNSA. The CDR3 DNA follows: TGTGCCAGCAGCCGGGACAGGGTATCGAGTGAGCAGTTCTTC. Its protein product is CASSRDRVSSEQFF.